The 21 T cell receptor beta chains listed next were all sequenced from one sample in a study of T cell changes during pregnancy in multiple sclerosis. Measured with immunoSEQ multiplex PCR; TCRdb has only the in-frame clones, and not every one. The sample consists of about 99,000 clones, almost 95% of them appearing once. The sample was peripheral blood, taken after pregnancy. These receptors all come from a female donor with multiple sclerosis, enrolled in a pregnancy study.

The V gene is TRBV11-2, the J gene TRBJ2-3, with 15 bases aligning to TRBD2. The CDR3 has 16 amino acids. CDR1 and CDR2 (germline): SGHAT, FQNNGV. The V gene end was trimmed by 5 bases and the J gene end by 4 bases; junction bases not matched to a gene: 4. CDR3: CASSRGTSGRPDTQYF. As DNA, the CDR3 is TGTGCCAGCAGCCGGGGGACTAGCGGGAGGCCAGATACGCAGTATTTT.

The genes are TRBV7-9 and TRBJ2-3; 8 positions agree with TRBD1. Looked up from germline, CDR1 is SEHNR and CDR2 is FQNEAQ (reference sequence). CDR3 length: 16 amino acids. Germline trimming cut 5 bases from V and 2 bases from J; bases unmatched to any gene: 9. CDR3 sequence reads: CASSAPGGPFTDTQYF. In DNA, the CDR3 is TGTGCCAGCAGCGCCCCAGGGGGCCCTTTCACAGATACGCAGTATTTT.

This rearrangement joins TRBV27 to TRBJ1-2; a weak D match, TRBD1 (6 bases). V was shortened by 5 bases and J by 4 bases, with 11 bases between the two germline ends. The germline V gene encodes CDR1 MNHEY and CDR2 SMNVEV (reference sequence). This CDR3 comprises 13 residues. Here the CDR3 reads CASSKDSSYGYTF. Here the CDR3 DNA reads TGTGCCAGCAGTAAGGACAGCTCCTATGGCTACACCTTC.

The genes are TRBV25-1 and TRBJ2-7; 7 bases map to TRBD1. The J segment lost 3 bases and the V segment lost 8 bases, leaving 16 bases of the junction unmatched. CDR1 is MGHDK and CDR2 is SYGVNS in the germline V gene. This CDR3 region has 16 residues. CDR3 DNA sequence: TGTGCCAGCGGCCCGGTAGTTCGACAGGGTCGCTACGAGCAGTACTTC. Residues: CASGPVVRQGRYEQYF.

V gene TRBV19 combines with J gene TRBJ1-2; 8 nucleotides line up with TRBD1. The junction had 3 bases not matched to a gene; V was cut back by 3 bases and J by 3 bases. CDR3 length equals 14 residues. Germline assignment: CDR1 LNHDA and CDR2 SQIVND (reference sequence). Here the CDR3 reads CASSMTGEDYGYTF. The CDR3 DNA reads TGTGCCAGTAGTATGACAGGGGAGGACTATGGCTACACCTTC.

J is TRBJ1-1 and V is TRBV19; tentative D call: TRBD1 (6 bases). CDR3 size: 17 residues. The germline CDR1 and CDR2 sequences are LNHDA and SQIVND (reference sequence). Trimming shortened V by 5 bases and J by 0 bases, and 19 bases separated the two germline ends. The CDR3 loop is CASSEGGFLLLNTEAFF. In DNA, the CDR3 is TGTGCCAGTAGTGAGGGGGGGTTTCTCCTTTTGAACACTGAAGCTTTCTTT.

The V gene is TRBV18, the J gene TRBJ2-2, with 9 positions matching TRBD1. Trimming cost V 3 bases and J 3 bases; bases outside gene matches: 2. CDR1 and CDR2 (germline): KGHSH, LQKENI. The CDR3 is 15 residues long. In DNA form, the CDR3 reads TGTGCCAGCTCACCCCGGACAGGGGACACCGGGGAGCTGTTTTTT. Translated: CASSPRTGDTGELFF.

The chain employs TRBV18 and TRBJ1-3; D ambiguous. The ends were cut back, 8 bases at V and 4 bases at J, with 6 bases in the middle. The CDR3 sequence is 11 residues long. Germline V gives CDR1 KGHSH, CDR2 LQKENI. CDR3 nucleotides: TGTGCCAGCCCCTCGGGAAACACCATATATTTT. It codes for CASPSGNTIYF.

The gene calls are TRBV19 and TRBJ2-3, with D perhaps TRBD2 (5 bases). Germline V gene lookup returns CDR1 LNHDA and CDR2 SQIVND (reference sequence). The V end lost 5 bases, the J end lost 0 bases, and 12 bases lay between the germline ends. The CDR3 has 15 residues. As DNA, the CDR3 is TGTGCCAGTAGTCCGTCAAGGACTAGCACAGATACGCAGTATTTT. Its protein is CASSPSRTSTDTQYF.

The CDR3 nucleotides are TGTGCCAGCAGCCCCCACCGGGATCCCTACAATGAGCAGTTCTTC. This codes for CASSPHRDPYNEQFF. The J gene is TRBJ2-1, the V gene TRBV7-2, with a tentative D call TRBD2 (5 bases). Germline V gene lookup returns CDR1 SGHTA and CDR2 FQGNSA. V lost 5 bases and J 2 bases, leaving 13 bases between the germline ends. There are 15 residues in the CDR3.

The chain is built from TRBV2 and TRBJ2-7, with D hard to call. Trimming removed 1 base at V and 2 bases at J, with 6 bases between. The CDR3 contains 13 residues. CDR1 and CDR2 from the germline V gene are SNHLY and FYNNEI. CDR3: CASSEGTAYEQYF. DNA for the CDR3: TGTGCCAGCAGTGAAGGCACAGCCTACGAGCAGTACTTC.

CDR3 protein: CATSRDSRTGELFF. The CDR3 DNA reads TGTGCCACCAGCAGAGATTCCAGAACCGGGGAGCTGTTTTTT. V usage is TRBV15 and J usage is TRBJ2-2; D call uncertain. Germline CDR1 is LNHNV and CDR2 is YYDKDF (reference sequence). The CDR3 sequence is 14 residues long. V lost 0 bases, J lost 5 bases, and 7 bases lay in between. The full variable domain, rest sourced from reference TRBV15 and TRBJ2-2, is DAMVIQNPRYQVTQFGKPVTLSCSQTLNHNVMYWYQQKSSQAPKLLFHYYDKDFNNEADTPDNFQSRRPNTSFCFLDIRSPGLGDTAMYLCATSRDSRTGELFFGEGSRLTVL.

This clone was counted once. The chain is built from TRBV27 and TRBJ2-1; D gene ambiguous. V lost 1 base to trimming and J lost 1 base, with 8 bases between them. Germline loops: CDR1 MNHEY, CDR2 SMNVEV (reference sequence). The CDR3 runs 15 residues. The DNA of the CDR3 is TGTGCCAGCAGTTTATTCCAGGTATCCTACAATGAGCAGTTCTTC. This translates into CASSLFQVSYNEQFF.

The chain employs TRBV15 and TRBJ1-2; D possibly corresponds to TRBD1 (5 bases). CDR1 is LNHNV, CDR2 YYDKDF, per germline (reference sequence). V was trimmed by 1 base and J by 7 bases, leaving 22 bases between them. This CDR3 region has 17 residues. CDR3: CATSRGGGGDSLGGYTF. The CDR3 DNA reads TGTGCCACCAGCAGAGGGGGAGGAGGGGACTCTTTGGGTGGCTACACCTTC.

This clone was counted once. The rearrangement uses TRBV7-8 and TRBJ2-7; tentative D call: TRBD1 (5 bases). Between the trimmed V and J ends, which lost 5 bases and 3 bases, there was a span of 14 bases. CDR1 and CDR2 from the germline V gene are SGHVS and FQNEAQ. This CDR3 spans 14 amino acids. CDR3 residues: CASSLRAGIYEQYF. Written as DNA, the CDR3 is TGTGCCAGCAGCCTACGGGCAGGGATCTACGAGCAGTACTTC. The full variable domain, rest sourced from reference TRBV7-8 and TRBJ2-7, is GAGVSQSPRYKVAKRGQDVALRCDPISGHVSLFWYQQALGQGPEFLTYFQNEAQLDKSGLPSDRFFAERPEGSVSTLKIQRTQQEDSAVYLCASSLRAGIYEQYFGPGTRLTVT.

The V and J genes are TRBV7-8 and TRBJ1-2, with unresolved D. CDR3 length equals 11 residues. The V end was cut by 2 bases, the J end by 13 bases, with 11 bases between. Germline assignment: CDR1 SGHVS and CDR2 FQNEAQ. The DNA of the CDR3 is TGTGCCAGCAGCTTATTCGGGGTCGCCACCTTC. Translation: CASSLFGVATF.

This rearrangement joins TRBV28 to TRBJ2-7; 11 bases map to TRBD2. V lost 3 bases to trimming and J lost 2 bases; unmatched junction nucleotides: 3. The CDR3 is 15 residues long. The germline CDR1 and CDR2 sequences are MDHEN and SYDVKM. The CDR3 here is CASSFSSGRAYEQYF. The CDR3 DNA follows: TGTGCCAGCAGTTTTAGTAGCGGGAGGGCCTACGAGCAGTACTTC.

V gene TRBV7-2 combines with J gene TRBJ2-7; 9 positions match TRBD1. Per the germline V gene, CDR1 is SGHTA and CDR2 is FQGNSA. Germline trimming cut 3 bases from V and 2 bases from J; bases unmatched to any gene: 5. The CDR3 runs 15 residues. The CDR3 loop reads CASSLDGTGTYEQYF. The CDR3 nucleotides read TGTGCCAGCAGCTTGGACGGGACAGGGACCTACGAGCAGTACTTC.

CDR3 coding DNA: TGTGCCAGCAGCATAAGACAGGGCTGGGGCTACGAGCAGTACTTC. This gives the protein CASSIRQGWGYEQYF. The chain employs TRBV14 and TRBJ2-7, with 7 bases fitting TRBD1. CDR3 size: 15 residues. CDR1 is SGHDN, CDR2 FVKESK, per germline. V gave up 5 bases and J gave up 3 bases; unmatched junction bases: 10.

The chain carries TRBV4-2 and TRBJ2-5, with 7 bases aligning to TRBD2. The CDR3 has 14 residues. Germline V gene sequence: CDR1 LGHNA, CDR2 YNFKEQ. The J segment lost 1 base and the V segment lost 4 bases, leaving 3 bases of the junction unmatched. CDR3 nucleotides: TGTGCCAGCAGCCTACTAGCGCGCCAAGAGACCCAGTACTTC. Amino acids: CASSLLARQETQYF.

The V call is TRBV7-9, the J call TRBJ2-1, with D perhaps matching TRBD1 (6 bases). V was cut by 11 bases and J by 7 bases, with 21 bases left in between. The CDR3 loop spans 14 amino acids. Germline CDR1 and CDR2: SEHNR and FQNEAQ (reference sequence). The CDR3 DNA reads as TGTGCCGGATCCAAGGGGGATACTCGGAATGAGCAGTTCTTC. This translates into CAGSKGDTRNEQFF.